The rows below give T cell receptor beta chains drawn from one sample of a study of shared clonotypes between healthy human individuals. Clones were read by immunoSEQ multiplex PCR, and TCRdb kept only the in-frame ones, dropping some. The table includes a few million clones, less than 95% detected once. Material for sequencing was naive CD4+ T cells from PBMCs. The origin of the receptors is a young man in good health. Some clones in this sample may be carry-over from other donors' samples. Both conserved end residues are part of each CDR3. Each record gives: clone size, D gene, J gene, V gene, CDR3 DNA, CDR3 protein. D genes are given only for firm matches. The size entry is marked missing in some rows and otherwise reads once, few, many or a size class.

NA	TRBD2	TRBJ2-7	TRBV19	TGTGCCAGTAGTACCCTACCGGGACTAGCGGTAGAGCAGTACTTC	CASSTLPGLAVEQYF
NA	NA	TRBJ1-4	TRBV25-1	TGTGCCAGCACAGGGGTCGGGGAAAAACTGTTTTTT	CASTGVGEKLFF
NA	NA	TRBJ2-1	TRBV28	TGTGCCAGCAGTTTTGTAGGGGCTTACAATGAGCAGTTCTTC	CASSFVGAYNEQFF
NA	TRBD2	TRBJ2-3	TRBV7-8	TGTGCCAGCAGCTCGATCAGGACTAGCGGGAGTACAGATACGCAGTATTTT	CASSSIRTSGSTDTQYF
NA	TRBD1	TRBJ2-1	TRBV6-6	TGTGCCAGCAGTTACCGGGACAGGGCACATGAGCAGTTCTTC	CASSYRDRAHEQFF
NA	NA	TRBJ2-5	TRBV2	TGTGCCAGCAGTGATAGCGGAGAGACCCAGTACTTC	CASSDSGETQYF
NA	NA	TRBJ1-2	TRBV18	TGTGCCAGCTCACCAGCACGCGGGTCCGACTATGGCTACACCTTC	CASSPARGSDYGYTF
NA	TRBD2	TRBJ2-7	TRBV6-4	TGTGCCAGCAGCCGACTAGCGGGCTCCTACGAGCAGTACTTC	CASSRLAGSYEQYF
NA	NA	TRBJ1-4	TRBV2	TGTGCCAGCAGTCCGTCACTATTGGGAGAAAAACTGTTTTTT	CASSPSLLGEKLFF
NA	NA	TRBJ2-4	TRBV5-1	TGCGCCAGCAGCTCTTGGACCCGCGGGGTGGGAAACATTCAGTACTTC	CASSSWTRGVGNIQYF
NA	NA	TRBJ2-1	TRBV21-1	TGTGCCAGCAGCCTCAGGACTAGCGGGGATGGGGAGTTCTTC	CASSLRTSGDGEFF
NA	TRBD1	TRBJ2-1	TRBV15	TGTGCCACCAGCAGGCCGGGACAGGGAGGCAATGAGCAGTTCTTC	CATSRPGQGGNEQFF
NA	NA	TRBJ2-7	TRBV27	TGTGCCAGCAGTCTACAGGGAAGGCGGTGGAAAGGGGAGCAGTACTTC	CASSLQGRRWKGEQYF
NA	TRBD2	TRBJ2-1	TRBV27	TGTGCCAGCAGTGTTAGCGGGAACTACAATGAGCAGTTCTTC	CASSVSGNYNEQFF
NA	TRBD1	TRBJ1-5	TRBV19	TGTGCCAGTAGGAAAGGTGCCTCGTCCGGACAGGGCTCCAATCAGCCCCAGCATTTT	CASRKGASSGQGSNQPQHF
NA	TRBD1	TRBJ1-5	TRBV7-8	TGTGCCAGCAGCTCACAGGGGTCTTATAGCAATCAGCCCCAGCATTTT	CASSSQGSYSNQPQHF
NA	NA	TRBJ1-3	TRBV7-9	TGTGCCAGCCAAGACAGGCTCTCTGGAAACACCATATATTTT	CASQDRLSGNTIYF
NA	TRBD1	TRBJ2-7	TRBV15	TGTGCCACCAGCAGAGGAAGGGACAGGGTCCCCTCCACCTACGAGCAGTACTTC	CATSRGRDRVPSTYEQYF
NA	NA	TRBJ2-7	TRBV19	TGTGCCAGTAGTTCTTCCGGGTACGAGCAGTACTTC	CASSSSGYEQYF
NA	TRBD1	TRBJ2-7	TRBV28	TGTGCCAGCAGGATAGGGGGCGGATTAAGCTCCTACGAGCAGTACTTC	CASRIGGGLSSYEQYF
NA	TRBD1	TRBJ1-4	TRBV7-2	TGTGCCAGCAGCTACCGACAGGGTCCACCTAATGAAAAACTGTTTTTT	CASSYRQGPPNEKLFF
NA	TRBD1	TRBJ1-3	TRBV7-2	TGTGCCAGCAGCTTAGAGGACAGGGGGCAAGAAAACACCATATATTTT	CASSLEDRGQENTIYF
NA	TRBD2	TRBJ2-1	TRBV11-1	TGTGCCAGCAGCTTCCGGACTAGCGCGAGCTCCTACAATGAGCAGTTCTTC	CASSFRTSASSYNEQFF
NA	NA	TRBJ2-7	TRBV5-1	TGCGCCAGCTCTAGGGGACTCAACCGGGACATTCTAGTGGAGCAGTACTTC	CASSRGLNRDILVEQYF
NA	NA	TRBJ2-7	TRBV6-1	TGTGCCAGCAGTCGGGGGGCAGGAGCCCTCTACGAGCAGTACTTC	CASSRGAGALYEQYF
NA	NA	TRBJ1-3	TRBV27	TGTGCCAGCAAGATGGGGTCTGGAAACACCATATATTTT	CASKMGSGNTIYF
NA	NA	TRBJ2-3	TRBV6-5	TGTGCCAGCCGAGCGTACAGCACAGATACGCAGTATTTT	CASRAYSTDTQYF
NA	TRBD2	TRBJ2-1	TRBV28	TGTGCCAGCATCGGGAGGGCGAATGAGCAGTTCTTC	CASIGRANEQFF
once	NA	TRBJ1-1	TRBV5-6	TGTGCCAGCGCTGGAGCGAACACTGAAGCTTTCTTT	CASAGANTEAFF
few	NA	TRBJ1-1	TRBV4-1	TGCGCCAGCAGCCAAGATTCCGGACGGAACACTGAAGCTTTCTTT	CASSQDSGRNTEAFF
NA	NA	TRBJ1-3	TRBV7-2	TGTGCCAGCAGCCCCAATCAAGGAAACACCATATATTTT	CASSPNQGNTIYF
NA	NA	TRBJ1-1	TRBV7-3	TGTGCCAGCAGCTTAGGGACGGGGGCGAGGACTGAAGCTTTCTTT	CASSLGTGARTEAFF
NA	NA	TRBJ1-1	TRBV27	TGTGCCAGCAGTTTTAGGGGGACGGGGGAAGCTTTCTTT	CASSFRGTGEAFF
NA	TRBD2	TRBJ2-3	TRBV19	TGTGCCAGTAGTATGGGGAGGGCAGATACGCAGTATTTT	CASSMGRADTQYF
few	NA	TRBJ1-2	TRBV7-9	TGTGCCAGCAGCCCAGGGACACCCTATGGCTACACCTTC	CASSPGTPYGYTF
NA	TRBD1	TRBJ1-2	TRBV6-5	TGTGCCAGCAGTTATCGACAGGACAGGAACTATGGCTACACCTTC	CASSYRQDRNYGYTF
NA	NA	TRBJ2-2	TRBV7-9	TGTGCCAGCAGCTTCGGAGCTCGGGGGGAGCTGTTTTTT	CASSFGARGELFF
NA	TRBD2	TRBJ2-7	TRBV4-1	TGCGCCAGCAGCCAAGGGTGGGAGCGGGAGGGCCGGTACGAGCAGTACTTT	CASSQGWEREGRYEQYF
NA	NA	TRBJ1-2	TRBV5-8	TGTGCCAGCAGCTTGGGCAGGGGCTATGGCTACACCTTC	CASSLGRGYGYTF
NA	NA	TRBJ2-7	TRBV2	TGTGCCAGCAGTGAAGTAGAAGGGGGCGAGCAGTACTTC	CASSEVEGGEQYF
NA	TRBD2	TRBJ2-1	TRBV2	TGTGCCAGCAGTTCTTTTTTCGGGACTAGCGGGAGGAATGAGCAGTTCTTC	CASSSFFGTSGRNEQFF
NA	NA	TRBJ1-2	TRBV7-9	TGTGCCAGCAGACCTTCAGGGTTTAACTATGGCTACACCTTC	CASRPSGFNYGYTF
NA	TRBD1	TRBJ2-2	TRBV28	TGTGCCAGCAGCCGGGACAGGGGTACCGGGGAGCTGTTTTTT	CASSRDRGTGELFF
NA	NA	TRBJ2-7	TRBV28	TGTGCCAGCAGGAAAACCTACGAGCAGTACTTC	CASRKTYEQYF
NA	TRBD1	TRBJ2-6	TRBV5-4	TGTGCCAGCAGCTTCGTCCGGGACAGGAACTCTGGGGCCAACGTCCTGACTTTC	CASSFVRDRNSGANVLTF
NA	NA	TRBJ1-2	TRBV7-2	TGTGCCAGCAGCTTAGCGCTTCGGGGGGCTAACTATGGCTACACCTTC	CASSLALRGANYGYTF
once	NA	TRBJ1-2	TRBV18	TGTGCCAGCTCACCACCAGGGGAAGCTAACTATGGCTACACCTTC	CASSPPGEANYGYTF
few	NA	TRBJ2-1	TRBV10-3	TGTGCCATCAGTGACCCCGCCAGGGAGACGGACAATGAGCAGTTCTTC	CAISDPARETDNEQFF
NA	NA	TRBJ2-5	TRBV7-7	TGTGCCAGCACCGCGACTCGGGACGGGGCCCAGTACTTC	CASTATRDGAQYF
NA	TRBD1	TRBJ1-2	TRBV5-1	TGCGCCAGCAGCTGGGGGACAGGGGCTAACTATGGCTACACCTTC	CASSWGTGANYGYTF
NA	NA	TRBJ2-7	TRBV6-5	TGTGCCAGCAGCCCCGGACCTGTACGGAACGAGCAGTACTTC	CASSPGPVRNEQYF
NA	NA	TRBJ2-7	TRBV11-1	TGTGCCAGCAGCTTGAGTGGGCGGGTACTCTCCTACGAGCAGTACTTC	CASSLSGRVLSYEQYF
NA	TRBD2	TRBJ2-7	TRBV6-6	TGTGCCAGCAGTTACGGCCTAGCGGGAGCTAGCGAGCAGTACTTC	CASSYGLAGASEQYF
NA	TRBD1	TRBJ1-4	TRBV5-1	TGCGCCAGCAGCTTGGTGGCAGGGGGAGAAGGAAAACTGTTTTTT	CASSLVAGGEGKLFF
NA	NA	TRBJ2-7	TRBV7-2	TGTGCCAGCAGCTTGATGTTCAACGAGCAGTACTTC	CASSLMFNEQYF
NA	TRBD2	TRBJ2-2	TRBV2	TGTGCCAGCACGCGGGAGGGTTTAATGAAAGTGCGGTCCGGGGAGCTGTTTTTT	CASTREGLMKVRSGELFF
NA	NA	TRBJ2-2	TRBV19	TGTGCCAGTAGTATAGCAGCAGGGGCTAACACCGGGGAGCTGTTTTTT	CASSIAAGANTGELFF
NA	NA	TRBJ1-5	TRBV21-1	TGTGCCAGCAGCAAAGTAAGCGGACAGGGACATCAGCCCCAGCATTTT	CASSKVSGQGHQPQHF
NA	NA	TRBJ2-2	TRBV7-2	TGTGCCAGCAGCCCTGGGATCTACAGGGTGTCAGGGGAGCTGTTTTTT	CASSPGIYRVSGELFF
NA	TRBD2	TRBJ2-1	TRBV19	TGTGCCAGTAGTAACCCCACTAGCGGTGGTCAGTTCTTC	CASSNPTSGGQFF